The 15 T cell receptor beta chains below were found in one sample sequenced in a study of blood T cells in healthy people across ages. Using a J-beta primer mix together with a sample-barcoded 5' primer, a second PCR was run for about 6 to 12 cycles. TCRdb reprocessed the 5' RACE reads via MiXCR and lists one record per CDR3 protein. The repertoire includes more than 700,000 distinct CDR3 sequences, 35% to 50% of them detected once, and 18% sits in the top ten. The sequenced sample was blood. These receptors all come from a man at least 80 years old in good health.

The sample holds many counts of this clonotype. The CDR3 DNA sequence: TGTGCCAGCAGCTTAGGTGCTAGCGGGATCTCCACAGATACGCAGTATTTT. Amino acid sequence: CASSLGASGISTDTQYF. The chain links TRBV7-2 to TRBJ2-3; TRBD2 aligns across 9 bases. Germline CDR1 is SGHTA and CDR2 is FQGNSA. Trimming at V came to 1 base and at J to 2 bases, leaving 7 bases not matched to a gene. The CDR3 consists of 17 residues.

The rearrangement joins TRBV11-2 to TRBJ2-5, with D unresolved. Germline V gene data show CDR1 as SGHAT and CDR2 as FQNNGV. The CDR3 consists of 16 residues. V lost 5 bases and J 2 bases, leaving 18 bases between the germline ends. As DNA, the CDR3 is TGTGCCAGCAGCCCAGACCCGCGGCAACTACAAGAGACCCAGTACTTC. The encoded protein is CASSPDPRQLQETQYF.

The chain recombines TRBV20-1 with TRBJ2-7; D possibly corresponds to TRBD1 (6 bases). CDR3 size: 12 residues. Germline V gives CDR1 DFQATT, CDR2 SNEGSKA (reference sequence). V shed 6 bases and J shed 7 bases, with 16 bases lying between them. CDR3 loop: CSAQTGVNEQYF. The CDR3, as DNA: TGCAGTGCCCAGACAGGAGTTAATGAGCAGTACTTC.

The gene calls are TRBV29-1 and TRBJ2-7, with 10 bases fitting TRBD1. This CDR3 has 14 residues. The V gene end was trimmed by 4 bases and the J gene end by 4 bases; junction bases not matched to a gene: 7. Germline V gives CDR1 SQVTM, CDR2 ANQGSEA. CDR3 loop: CSVGLGQGRYEQYF. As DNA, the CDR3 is TGCAGCGTTGGTTTGGGACAGGGGAGGTACGAGCAGTACTTC.

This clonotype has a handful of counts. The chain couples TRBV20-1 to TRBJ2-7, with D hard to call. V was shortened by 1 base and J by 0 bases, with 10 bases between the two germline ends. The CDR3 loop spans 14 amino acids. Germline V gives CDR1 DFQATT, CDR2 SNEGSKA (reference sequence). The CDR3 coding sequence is TGCAGTGCTAGAGGGGGAACCACCTCCTACGAGCAGTACTTC. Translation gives CSARGGTTSYEQYF.

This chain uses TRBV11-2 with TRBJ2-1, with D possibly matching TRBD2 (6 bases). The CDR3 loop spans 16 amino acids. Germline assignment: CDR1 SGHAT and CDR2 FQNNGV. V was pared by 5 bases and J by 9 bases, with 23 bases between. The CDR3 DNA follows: TGTGCCAGCAGCCTCCTTAGCGGAGACCCTCACCCTGAGCAGTTCTTC. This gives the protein CASSLLSGDPHPEQFF.

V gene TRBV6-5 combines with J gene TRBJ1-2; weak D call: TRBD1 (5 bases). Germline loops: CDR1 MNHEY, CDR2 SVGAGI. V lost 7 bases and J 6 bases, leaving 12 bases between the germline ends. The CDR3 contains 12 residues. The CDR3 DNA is TGTGCCAGCACCGAGGGGTGGGATGGCTACACCTTC. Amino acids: CASTEGWDGYTF.

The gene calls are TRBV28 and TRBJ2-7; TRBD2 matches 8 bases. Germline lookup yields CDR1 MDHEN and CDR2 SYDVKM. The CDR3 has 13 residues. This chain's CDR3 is CAYQAGVNSEQYF. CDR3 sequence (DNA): TGTGCTTACCAAGCGGGAGTAAATTCCGAGCAGTACTTC.

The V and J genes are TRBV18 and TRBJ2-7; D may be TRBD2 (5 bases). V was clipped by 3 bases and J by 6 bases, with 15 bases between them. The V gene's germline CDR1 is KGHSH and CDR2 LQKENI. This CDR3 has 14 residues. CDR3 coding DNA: TGTGCCAGCTCACCCAGCGGCCCCGGCCGCGAGCAGTACTTC. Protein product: CASSPSGPGREQYF.

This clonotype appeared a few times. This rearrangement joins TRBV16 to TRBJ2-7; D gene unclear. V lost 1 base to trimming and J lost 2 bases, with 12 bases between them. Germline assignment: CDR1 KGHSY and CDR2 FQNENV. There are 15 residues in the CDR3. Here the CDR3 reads CASSQYVGRTYEQYF. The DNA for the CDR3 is TGTGCCAGCAGCCAATATGTTGGCAGAACCTACGAGCAGTACTTC. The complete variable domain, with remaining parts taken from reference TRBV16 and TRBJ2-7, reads GEEVAQTPKHLVRGEGQKAKLYCAPIKGHSYVFWYQQVLKNEFKFLISFQNENVFDETGMPKERFSAKCLPNSPCSLEIQATKLEDSAVYFCASSQYVGRTYEQYFGPGTRLTVT.

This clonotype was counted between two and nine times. The CDR3 DNA reads as TGTGCCAGCAGTTTTGGAGGGGGCAATGAGCAGTTCTTC. Translating gives CASSFGGGNEQFF. The chain recombines TRBV27 with TRBJ2-1; D may correspond to TRBD1 or TRBD2 (6 bases each). Trimming left V 3 bases short and J 6 bases short, with 9 bases between. CDR1 MNHEY and CDR2 SMNVEV come from the germline V gene (reference sequence). The CDR3 is 13 residues long.

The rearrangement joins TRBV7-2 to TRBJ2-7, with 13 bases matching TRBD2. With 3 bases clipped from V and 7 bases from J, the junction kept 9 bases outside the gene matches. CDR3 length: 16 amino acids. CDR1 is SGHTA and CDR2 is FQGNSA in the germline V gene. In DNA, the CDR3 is TGTGCCAGCAGCTTCCGGACTAGCGGGAGCTTCAATGAGCAGTACTTC. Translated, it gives CASSFRTSGSFNEQYF.

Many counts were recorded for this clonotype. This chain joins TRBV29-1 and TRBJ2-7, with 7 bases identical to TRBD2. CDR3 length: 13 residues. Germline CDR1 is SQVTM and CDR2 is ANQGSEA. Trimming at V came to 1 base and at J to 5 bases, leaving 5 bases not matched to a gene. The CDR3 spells CSVEGGGANEQYF. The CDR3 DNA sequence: TGCAGCGTTGAAGGGGGAGGGGCCAACGAGCAGTACTTC.

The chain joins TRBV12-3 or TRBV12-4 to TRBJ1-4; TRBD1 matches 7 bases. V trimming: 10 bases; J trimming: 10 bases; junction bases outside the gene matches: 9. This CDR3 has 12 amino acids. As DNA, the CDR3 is TGTGCCACCCGACAGGGCTTTGGAAAACTGTTTTTT. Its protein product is CATRQGFGKLFF.

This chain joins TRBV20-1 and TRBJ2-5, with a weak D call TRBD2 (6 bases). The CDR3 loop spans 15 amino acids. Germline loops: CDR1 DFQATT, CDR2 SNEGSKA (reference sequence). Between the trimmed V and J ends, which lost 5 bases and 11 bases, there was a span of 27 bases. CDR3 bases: TGCAGTGCTTCGTTTGCCGGGGGTCCTCTCAATGAGCAGTACTTC. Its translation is CSASFAGGPLNEQYF.